This T cell receptor beta chain comes out of a study of blood T cell repertoires in COVID-19. Per the authors' pipeline: Amplifying reference gene primers gave estimates of nucleated cell counts. The method was immunoSEQ multiplex PCR; TCRdb's version includes in-frame clones alone and lacks a portion of them. V and J calls and clone size are copied from that table; D and trimming were computed from the DNA. The table shows some 70,000 clones, with 87% occurring only once. This clonotype was obtained from a man in his fifties with active COVID-19. The sequencing sample was made of peripheral blood.

Written as DNA, the CDR3 is TGTGCCAGCTCCCGGACAGGGGGCTCCTCTGGGGCCAACGTCCTGACTTTC. The encoded protein is CASSRTGGSSGANVLTF. The chain uses TRBV18 and TRBJ2-6; TRBD1 matches at 11 bases. The CDR3 has 17 amino acids. Germline V gene lookup returns CDR1 KGHSH and CDR2 LQKENI. The V segment lost 6 bases and the J segment 0 bases; nucleotides outside the gene matches: 4.